These 30 T cell receptor beta chains originate from one sample sequenced in a study of T-cell reconstitution after alpha-beta-depleted transplantation in children. For TCRbeta, the library was prepared with unique molecular identifiers. TCRdb reprocessed the PCR reads with MiXCR, giving one entry per CDR3 protein. The table lists about 610,000 distinct CDR3 sequences, 8% to 11% of them singletons. The sample in question was PBMCs from the stem cell graft donor, obtained from the stem cell graft. The receptor set was obtained from a human donor who donated a stem cell graft to a child with acute myeloid leukemia.

This clonotype was seen many times. The CDR3 nucleotides read TGTGCCAGCAGTTTATTCGGCTACACAGATACGCAGTATTTT. It is translated as CASSLFGYTDTQYF. The genes are TRBV28 and TRBJ2-3; D call uncertain. Germline V CDR1 and CDR2: MDHEN, SYDVKM. V lost 1 base, J lost 2 bases, and 7 bases lay in between. The CDR3 length is 14 residues.

This clonotype was found a few times. The V gene is TRBV5-1, the J gene TRBJ2-1; the match to TRBD2 covers 11 bases. V was clipped by 3 bases and J by 3 bases; unmatched bases: 17. The CDR3 runs to 20 residues. The germline V gene encodes CDR1 SGHRS and CDR2 YFSETQ. The CDR3 nucleotides read TGCGCCAGCAGCTCCCAGTCCGGGACTAGCGGAAGAGTAGTCTACAATGAGCAGTTCTTC. Protein sequence: CASSSQSGTSGRVVYNEQFF.

This clonotype showed up just a few times. The chain combines TRBV27 with TRBJ2-5; 11 bases are shared with TRBD1. The V gene's germline CDR1 is MNHEY and CDR2 SMNVEV (reference sequence). With 2 bases clipped from V and 7 bases from J, the junction kept 6 bases outside the gene matches. The CDR3 loop spans 15 amino acids. This CDR3 reads CASSLRTGGAGTQYF. In nucleotides, the CDR3 is TGTGCCAGCAGTTTACGGACAGGGGGCGCAGGGACCCAGTACTTC.

This clonotype showed up many times. The chain links TRBV27 to TRBJ2-1, with D maybe TRBD2 (5 bases). The CDR3 loop spans 16 amino acids. Germline loops: CDR1 MNHEY, CDR2 SMNVEV (reference sequence). The germline V and J ends were trimmed by 2 bases and 4 bases, with 15 bases remaining between them. The CDR3 here is CASSLAGVVGYNEQFF. The CDR3 coding sequence is TGTGCCAGCAGTTTAGCGGGCGTGGTCGGGTACAATGAGCAGTTCTTC.

This clonotype was recorded many times. V gene TRBV7-9 combines with J gene TRBJ2-3, with D perhaps given as TRBD1 or TRBD2 (5 bases each). This CDR3 comprises 16 residues. Germline V gene sequence: CDR1 SEHNR, CDR2 FQNEAQ (reference sequence). V lost 3 bases and J 4 bases, leaving 17 bases between the germline ends. CDR3 loop: CASSFASGTPADTQYF. CDR3 DNA sequence: TGTGCCAGCAGCTTCGCCTCCGGGACCCCTGCAGATACGCAGTATTTT.

This clonotype was observed many times. The V call is TRBV20-1, the J call TRBJ2-2; no clear D gene. CDR1 DFQATT and CDR2 SNEGSKA come from the germline V gene (reference sequence). Deletions cut 5 bases from V and 2 bases from J, with 9 bases between. The CDR3 runs 13 residues. DNA for the CDR3: TGCAGTGCTGTAGACGGTAACACCGGGGAGCTGTTTTTT. Protein sequence: CSAVDGNTGELFF.

The chain is built from TRBV7-9 and TRBJ2-3; TRBD2 matches 11 bases. CDR3 length: 16 residues. V lost 5 bases to trimming and J lost 1 base; unmatched junction nucleotides: 5. Looked up from germline, CDR1 is SEHNR and CDR2 is FQNEAQ (reference sequence). For the CDR3, the DNA is TGTGCCAGCAGCACCCGGGGACTAGCGGGCACAGATACGCAGTATTTT. Translating gives CASSTRGLAGTDTQYF. Using reference TRBV7-9 and TRBJ2-3 for the parts outside the CDR3, the full variable domain is DTGVSQNPRHKITKRGQNVTFRCDPISEHNRLYWYRQTLGQGPEFLTYFQNEAQLEKSRLLSDRFSAERPKGSFSTLEIQRTEQGDSAMYLCASSTRGLAGTDTQYFGPGTRLTVL.

This clonotype was seen many times. The CDR3 is CASKQGPTEAFF. The CDR3 DNA reads as TGTGCCAGTAAACAGGGCCCCACTGAAGCTTTCTTT. This rearrangement joins TRBV12-3 or TRBV12-4 to TRBJ1-1; possibly TRBD1 for D (6 bases). Trimming took 9 bases from V and 4 from J, leaving 12 bases between them. The CDR3 covers 12 residues.

This clonotype has only a few counts. This chain joins TRBV9 and TRBJ2-1, with 8 bases that match TRBD2. Trimming removed 0 bases from V and 0 bases from J; junction bases left unmatched: 2. In germline, CDR1 is SGDLS, CDR2 YYNGEE. There are 16 residues in the CDR3. The CDR3 protein is CASSVVAGGSYNEQFF. In DNA, the CDR3 is TGTGCCAGCAGCGTAGTGGCGGGAGGCTCCTACAATGAGCAGTTCTTC. The full variable domain, its missing parts supplied by reference TRBV9 and TRBJ2-1, is DSGVTQTPKHLITATGQRVTLRCSPRSGDLSVYWYQQSLDQGLQFLIQYYNGEERAKGNILERFSAQQFPDLHSELNLSSLELGDSALYFCASSVVAGGSYNEQFFGPGTRLTVL.

This clonotype was observed a handful of times. V and J are TRBV15 and TRBJ2-2; 8 positions match TRBD2. There are 15 residues in the CDR3. Germline V gene sequence: CDR1 LNHNV, CDR2 YYDKDF (reference sequence). V lost 0 bases and J lost 7; bases outside the gene matches: 4. CDR3 DNA sequence: TGTGCCACCAGCAGAGATACTAGCGGAGTCGGGGAGCTGTTTTTT. Protein product: CATSRDTSGVGELFF.

This rearrangement joins TRBV7-9 to TRBJ2-7; D is possibly TRBD1 or TRBD2 (5 bases each). With 5 bases removed from V and 3 bases from J, the gap between germline ends came to 17 bases. In germline, CDR1 is SEHNR, CDR2 FQNEAQ (reference sequence). The CDR3 runs to 15 residues. DNA of the CDR3: TGTGCCAGCAGCGATCTTTGGGGGAACCACTACGAGCAGTACTTC. It yields the protein CASSDLWGNHYEQYF.

This clonotype was seen more than once but under ten times. V usage is TRBV4-1 and J usage is TRBJ2-5; D tentatively fits TRBD1 or TRBD2 (5 bases each). CDR1 and CDR2 from the germline V gene are MGHRA and YSYEKL. V was trimmed by 1 base and J by 2 bases, leaving 8 bases between them. The CDR3 extends over 14 amino acids. As DNA, the CDR3 is TGCGCCAGCAGCCAAGGGGACCAGCAAGAGACCCAGTACTTC. It codes for CASSQGDQQETQYF.

This clonotype was recorded a few times. The CDR3 region has the DNA TGTGCCAGCAGCTTAACGGGGGACAAACTCTATGGCTACACCTTC. Residues: CASSLTGDKLYGYTF. The rearrangement uses TRBV7-3 and TRBJ1-2; TRBD1 is a possible D gene (6 bases). Trimming left V 0 bases short and J 4 bases short, with 12 bases between. The CDR3 loop spans 15 amino acids. Germline values: CDR1 SGHTA, CDR2 FQGTGA.

The rearrangement uses TRBV6-2 or TRBV6-3 and TRBJ2-7, with 7 bases matching TRBD2. Trimming took 8 bases from V and 0 from J; bases not matched to a gene: 7. The CDR3 loop spans 14 amino acids. The V gene's germline CDR1 is MNHEY and CDR2 SVGEGT. CDR3 sequence reads: CASGERGPSYEQYF. DNA of the CDR3: TGTGCCAGCGGGGAGCGGGGACCCTCCTACGAGCAGTACTTC.

This clonotype was picked up a small number of times. The rearrangement uses TRBV7-3 and TRBJ2-3; 11 positions agree with TRBD2. Trimming at V came to 1 base and at J to 5 bases, leaving 5 bases not matched to a gene. CDR1 and CDR2 from the germline V gene are SGHTA and FQGTGA. The CDR3 covers 16 residues. The CDR3 DNA is TGTGCCAGCAGCTTAAATCTAGCGGGAGGCGGAGATACGCAGTATTTT. Translating gives CASSLNLAGGGDTQYF. Complete variable domain (other parts from reference TRBV7-3 and TRBJ2-3): GAGVSQTPSNKVTEKGKYVELRCDPISGHTALYWYRQSLGQGPEFLIYFQGTGAADDSGLPNDRFFAVRPEGSVSTLKIQRTERGDSAVYLCASSLNLAGGGDTQYFGPGTRLTVL.

The CDR3 here is CSARDQGTGQGKLFF. CDR3 DNA sequence: TGCAGTGCTAGAGACCAAGGGACCGGGCAGGGAAAACTGTTTTTT. V is TRBV20-1 and J is TRBJ1-4, with D perhaps TRBD1 (5 bases). The V gene lost 0 bases and the J gene lost 10 bases, with 18 bases spanning the gap. This CDR3 contains 15 residues. CDR1 DFQATT and CDR2 SNEGSKA come from the germline V gene (reference sequence).

The chain joins TRBV30 to TRBJ2-7; D not certain. V was pared by 2 bases and J by 6 bases, with 11 bases between. This CDR3 spans 12 amino acids. Germline V gives CDR1 GTSNPN, CDR2 SVGIG (reference sequence). CDR3 coding DNA: TGTGCCTGGAGTCCAGACGGTGGCGAGCAGTACTTC. Translating it yields CAWSPDGGEQYF. Drawing the rest from reference TRBV30 and TRBJ2-7, the complete variable domain is SQTIHQWPATLVQPVGSPLSLECTVEGTSNPNLYWYRQAAGRGLQLLFYSVGIGQISSEVPQNLSASRPQDRQFILSSKKLLLSDSGFYLCAWSPDGGEQYFGPGTRLTVT.

This clonotype has a handful of counts. V is TRBV2 and J is TRBJ2-7; the match to TRBD2 covers 7 bases. Germline-derived CDR1 and CDR2 are SNHLY and FYNNEI. The length of the CDR3 is 14 residues. V lost 8 bases, J lost 5 bases, and 12 bases stayed unmatched. The chain's CDR3 is CASVIPRELDEQYF. DNA for the CDR3: TGTGCCAGCGTTATTCCGCGGGAGCTGGACGAGCAGTACTTC. Full variable domain (rest looked up from reference TRBV2 and TRBJ2-7): EPEVTQTPSHQVTQMGQEVILRCVPISNHLYFYWYRQILGQKVEFLVSFYNNEISEKSEIFDDQFSVERPDGSNFTLKIRSTKLEDSAMYFCASVIPRELDEQYFGPGTRLTVT.

The CDR3 nucleotides read TGTGCCACCAGCAGAGCGGTGGGCAGGGATAATTCACCCCTCCACTTT. Amino acid sequence: CATSRAVGRDNSPLHF. The V gene is TRBV15, the J gene TRBJ1-6; D perhaps matches TRBD1 (5 bases). The CDR3 has 16 amino acids. Germline CDR1 reads LNHNV; CDR2 reads YYDKDF (reference sequence). The V end lost 1 base, the J end lost 5 bases, and 12 bases lay between the germline ends. Using reference TRBV15 and TRBJ1-6 for the parts outside the CDR3, the full variable domain is DAMVIQNPRYQVTQFGKPVTLSCSQTLNHNVMYWYQQKSSQAPKLLFHYYDKDFNNEADTPDNFQSRRPNTSFCFLDIRSPGLGDTAMYLCATSRAVGRDNSPLHFGNGTRLTVT.

This clonotype was seen more than once but under ten times. The chain recombines TRBV20-1 with TRBJ2-5; the match to TRBD2 covers 14 bases. This CDR3 is built from 18 residues. V dropped 5 bases and J dropped 4; count of bases not matched to a gene: 15. Germline CDR1 and CDR2: DFQATT and SNEGSKA (reference sequence). CDR3 bases: TGCAGTGCTCGCCACCCCGGGACTAGCGGGAGCATGGGAGAGACCCAGTACTTC. Translated: CSARHPGTSGSMGETQYF.

There are many counts of this clonotype. CDR3 sequence reads: CASSAGLPSNQPQHF. CDR3 nucleotide sequence: TGTGCCAGCAGCGCGGGACTCCCTAGCAATCAGCCCCAGCATTTT. This sequence joins TRBV7-2 and TRBJ1-5; tentative D call: TRBD1 (5 bases). V lost 5 bases to trimming and J lost 0 bases, with 11 bases between them. CDR3 length equals 15 residues. Germline lookup yields CDR1 SGHTA and CDR2 FQGNSA.

The chain has TRBV27 and TRBJ1-2; TRBD1 matches 8 bases. The CDR3 spans 14 residues. The junction had 13 bases not matched to a gene; V was cut back by 8 bases and J by 8 bases. The germline gives CDR1 MNHEY, CDR2 SMNVEV (reference sequence). CDR3 region: CASGKDRASWGYTF. In DNA, the CDR3 is TGTGCCAGCGGAAAGGACAGGGCTTCTTGGGGCTACACCTTC.

CDR3 loop: CSADLLGYEQYF. The DNA for the CDR3 is TGCAGTGCTGACCTTCTCGGGTACGAGCAGTACTTC. The chain couples TRBV20-1 to TRBJ2-7; D ambiguous. The V gene's germline CDR1 is DFQATT and CDR2 SNEGSKA (reference sequence). This CDR3 contains 12 residues. V was cut by 5 bases and J by 4 bases, with 12 bases left in between.

The V gene is TRBV27, the J gene TRBJ2-1, with unresolved D. The length of the CDR3 is 11 residues. CDR1 is MNHEY and CDR2 is SMNVEV in the germline V gene (reference sequence). Trimming pared 7 bases from V and 5 bases from J, leaving 6 bases between. CDR3 nucleotide sequence: TGTGCCAGCACCATCCACAATGAGCAGTTCTTC. It encodes CASTIHNEQFF.

The chain carries TRBV3-1 and TRBJ2-2; TRBD2 matches at 10 bases. This CDR3 spans 18 amino acids. CDR1 and CDR2 (germline): LGHDT, YNNKEL (reference sequence). The V segment lost 3 bases and the J segment 4 bases; nucleotides outside the gene matches: 11. CDR3 DNA: TGTGCCAGCAGCCACAAGGCTAGCGGGAGTTGGTTCACCGGGGAGCTGTTTTTT. It encodes CASSHKASGSWFTGELFF.

The table lists this clonotype with a few counts. The rearrangement links TRBV5-5 to TRBJ2-7; 10 bases align to TRBD2. V trimming: 6 bases; J trimming: 2 bases; junction bases outside the gene matches: 5. CDR1 and CDR2 from the germline V gene are SGHKS and YYEKEE (reference sequence). The CDR3 is 14 amino acids. The CDR3 is CASKTSGATYEQYF. CDR3 coding DNA: TGTGCCAGCAAAACTAGCGGGGCCACCTACGAGCAGTACTTC.

Here the CDR3 reads CSGDHGDYGYTF. DNA of the CDR3: TGCAGCGGGGACCACGGAGACTATGGCTACACCTTC. This chain connects TRBV29-1 to TRBJ1-2; tentatively, D is TRBD1 (5 bases). Per germline, CDR1 SQVTM and CDR2 ANQGSEA. V was clipped by 7 bases and J by 3 bases, with 12 bases between them. The CDR3 is 12 amino acids.

This chain connects TRBV7-8 to TRBJ2-4; a possible D gene is TRBD1 (5 bases). The CDR3 spans 13 residues. Germline values: CDR1 SGHVS, CDR2 FQNEAQ. V dropped 3 bases and J dropped 13 bases, with 16 bases sitting between them. DNA of the CDR3: TGTGCCAGCAGCTTGTGGGGCGAATCGGTACAGTACTTC. This translates into CASSLWGESVQYF.

This clonotype was picked up a small number of times. This rearrangement joins TRBV20-1 to TRBJ1-5; 9 bases agree with TRBD1. The CDR3 contains 13 residues. The V and J ends lost 8 bases and 4 bases, in that order; junction bases with no gene match: 6. Germline V lookup: CDR1 DFQATT, CDR2 SNEGSKA (reference sequence). The CDR3 sequence is CSTGQGGNQPQHF. The CDR3 DNA is TGCAGTACGGGACAGGGTGGGAATCAGCCCCAGCATTTT.

This clonotype was recorded at least ten times. This chain links TRBV20-1 with TRBJ2-1; 9 bases fit TRBD2. Germline CDR1 is DFQATT and CDR2 is SNEGSKA (reference sequence). V shed 6 bases and J 4 bases; nucleotides not matched to a gene: 7. The CDR3 totals 14 residues. CDR3 in DNA: TGCAGTGCCTCCCGTAGCGGGGGATACAATGAGCAGTTCTTC. It specifies CSASRSGGYNEQFF.